This TCR beta chain is drawn from a study of T cell repertoires in cytomegalovirus infection. Study summary: Peptides in the study included HLA-C-restricted and HLA-B-restricted CMV epitopes. Matching HLA type, along with CMV infection, was indicated by public TCR beta signatures. Findings and caveats of the study: CMV carriers with the relevant HLA were identified by cumulative public TCR beta family frequency. Across the ex vivo response, the dominant clonotypes were HLA-C-restricted CMV-specific TCR beta clonotypes.

This clonotype appeared a few times. Its antigen remains unknown. The CDR3 has 15 amino acids. The V end lost 5 bases, the J end lost 3 bases, and 14 bases lay between the germline ends. Germline CDR1 is LNHDA and CDR2 is SQIVND (reference sequence). TCRdb called the reads again in MiXCR, with one record for every CDR3 protein. The table includes fewer than 1,000,000 distinct CDR3 sequences, less than 40% detected once. The sequencing used cultured CD8+ T cells from PBMCs, collected from culture after CMV antigen stimulation. This clonotype was sampled from a human donor in good health (CMV status not recorded). Some clones in this sample may be carry-over from other donors' samples. The chain employs TRBV19 and TRBJ2-1, with a possible D match to TRBD1 (6 bases). CDR3 protein: CASSVWAGVYNEQFF. The CDR3 DNA is TGTGCCAGTAGTGTTTGGGCAGGGGTCTACAATGAGCAGTTCTTC.